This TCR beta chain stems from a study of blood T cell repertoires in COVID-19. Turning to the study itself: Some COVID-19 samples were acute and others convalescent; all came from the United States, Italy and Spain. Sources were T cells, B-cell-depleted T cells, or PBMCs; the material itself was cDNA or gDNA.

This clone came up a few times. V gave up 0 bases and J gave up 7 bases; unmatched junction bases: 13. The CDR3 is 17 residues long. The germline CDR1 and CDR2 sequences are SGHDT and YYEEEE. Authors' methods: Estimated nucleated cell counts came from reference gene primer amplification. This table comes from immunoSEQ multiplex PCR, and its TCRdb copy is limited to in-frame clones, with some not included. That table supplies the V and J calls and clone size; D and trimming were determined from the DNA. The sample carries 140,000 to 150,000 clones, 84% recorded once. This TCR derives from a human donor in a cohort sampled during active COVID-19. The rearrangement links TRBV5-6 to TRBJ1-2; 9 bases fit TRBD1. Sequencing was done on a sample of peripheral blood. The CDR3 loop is CASSLGLQGAAVPGYTF. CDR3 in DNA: TGTGCCAGCAGCTTGGGCCTACAGGGGGCGGCCGTCCCTGGCTACACCTTC. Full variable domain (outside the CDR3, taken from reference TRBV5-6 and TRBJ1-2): DAGVTQSPTHLIKTRGQQVTLRCSPKSGHDTVSWYQQALGQGPQFIFQYYEEEERQRGNFPDRFSGHQFPNYSSELNVNALLLGDSALYLCASSLGLQGAAVPGYTFGSGTRLTVV.